The T cell receptor (beta chain) under discussion was sequenced for a study of cytomegalovirus exposure and HLA in healthy donors. Only a few counts were recorded for this clone. Its cognate antigen is unknown. The PCR made use of 60 Vbeta and 13 Jbeta primers. Using immunoSEQ multiplex PCR, the repertoire was profiled, and TCRdb retains in-frame clones only, with some absent. The table includes about 94,000 clones, approximately 69% detected once. Whole-study findings and limits: Three chains tied to CMV proved CMV antigen-specific in vitro. Across donors, presence/absence analyses took sequencing depth to be roughly uniform.

Sequenced sample: PBMCs. The sequence derives from a man aged 25-45 years in good health and CMV-seropositive.

In DNA form, the CDR3 reads TGTGCCAGCAGTTACTCGACTTCTCATGGCTACACCTTC. Translating gives CASSYSTSHGYTF. The V and J genes are TRBV6-5 and TRBJ1-2, with D uncertain. Germline V gives CDR1 MNHEY, CDR2 SVGAGI. The germline V and J ends were trimmed by 0 bases and 6 bases, with 8 bases remaining between them. CDR3 length equals 13 residues.